This is a list of T cell receptor beta chains from one sample in a study of T cells in Graves' hyperthyroidism and ophthalmopathy. TCRdb re-analysed the multiplex PCR reads in MiXCR, keeping a single row per CDR3 protein. The sample lists about 250,000 distinct CDR3 sequences, more than 20% occurring once. The sample was blood. Receptors were obtained from a woman aged 40 to 50 with Graves' ophthalmopathy. The CDR3 runs from the conserved cysteine through the conserved F or W. D genes are given only for firm matches. Rows give clone size only sometimes, using once, few, many, or a class for an expanded clone.

J | D | size | V | CDR3 | DNA
TRBJ2-5 | TRBD2 | many | TRBV12-3/TRBV12-4 | CASSLGSSGQETQYF | TGTGCCAGCAGTTTAGGGTCTAGCGGACAAGAGACCCAGTACTTC
TRBJ1-1 | TRBD1 | many | TRBV20-1 | CSAREETGGPEAFF | TGCAGTGCTAGAGAGGAGACAGGGGGCCCTGAAGCTTTCTTT
TRBJ2-5 | - | many | TRBV19 | CATRQGGETQYF | TGTGCCACCAGACAGGGAGGAGAGACCCAGTACTTC
TRBJ2-7 | - | many | TRBV28 | CAISPGHLYEQYF | TGTGCCATCTCCCCGGGACACCTCTACGAGCAGTACTTC
TRBJ1-5 | - | - | TRBV12-5 | CASGLLNQPQHF | TGTGCTAGTGGTCTCCTCAATCAGCCCCAGCATTTT
TRBJ2-7 | TRBD2 | many | TRBV28 | CASRQLEGGPSEQYF | TGTGCCAGCAGGCAATTGGAGGGAGGGCCTTCCGAGCAGTACTTC
TRBJ1-1 | - | many | TRBV6-1 | CASSELLVVNTEAFF | TGTGCCAGCAGTGAGCTTCTCGTCGTGAACACTGAAGCTTTCTTT
TRBJ2-7 | TRBD2 | - | TRBV13 | CASSRLGGSGYEQYF | TGTGCCAGCAGCCGCCTGGGCGGGAGCGGCTACGAGCAGTACTTC
TRBJ2-7 | - | many | TRBV24-1 | CAKKPRTRSYEQYF | TGTGCCAAAAAACCTCGGACTCGCTCCTACGAGCAGTACTTC
TRBJ2-5 | TRBD2 | - | TRBV6-5 | CASSYSTLAGATETQYF | TGTGCCAGCAGTTACTCGACACTAGCGGGAGCGACCGAGACCCAGTACTTC
TRBJ2-2 | - | many | TRBV5-1 | CASSPPWALGTGELFF | TGCGCCAGCAGCCCACCCTGGGCCCTGGGCACCGGGGAGCTGTTTTTT
TRBJ1-1 | TRBD1 | - | TRBV24-1 | CATSKGANTEAFF | TGTGCCACCAGTAAGGGGGCGAACACTGAAGCTTTCTTT
TRBJ2-2 | TRBD2 | many | TRBV12-3/TRBV12-4 | CASSPSGMAGELFF | TGTGCCAGCAGTCCTAGCGGGATGGCCGGGGAGCTGTTTTTT
TRBJ1-2 | - | - | TRBV19 | CASSRVGANYGYTF | TGTGCCAGTAGTAGAGTGGGGGCTAACTATGGCTACACCTTC
TRBJ2-7 | TRBD1 | many | TRBV6-1 | CASSEAGGSVYEQYF | TGTGCCAGCAGTGAAGCAGGGGGCTCGGTCTACGAGCAGTACTTC
TRBJ1-5 | - | many | TRBV12-3/TRBV12-4 | CASRTGVGNQPQHF | TGTGCCAGCAGGACCGGGGTAGGCAATCAGCCCCAGCATTTT
TRBJ2-2 | TRBD1 | many | TRBV19 | CATDTGANTGELFF | TGTGCCACCGACACAGGGGCGAACACCGGGGAGCTGTTTTTT
TRBJ1-5 | - | few | TRBV28 | CAKVGVEVQPQHF | TGTGCCAAGGTCGGGGTTGAAGTTCAGCCCCAGCATTTT
TRBJ1-2 | - | many | TRBV2 | CASRTGHTSNYGYTF | TGTGCCAGCAGGACGGGACATACGTCTAACTATGGCTACACCTTC
TRBJ1-3 | TRBD1 | many | TRBV6-5 | CASSSTGAINTIYF | TGTGCCAGCAGTTCAACAGGGGCGATTAACACCATATATTTT
TRBJ2-7 | TRBD2 | - | TRBV20-1 | CSATPAAGGSYEQYF | TGCAGTGCAACCCCAGCAGCGGGAGGCTCCTACGAGCAGTACTTC
TRBJ1-5 | - | many | TRBV20-1 | CSARDPWTISNQPQHF | TGCAGTGCTAGAGATCCCTGGACTATTAGCAATCAGCCCCAGCATTTT
TRBJ2-7 | TRBD2 | many | TRBV2 | CASGLAGGQYEQYF | TGTGCCAGCGGACTAGCGGGAGGGCAATACGAGCAGTACTTC
TRBJ2-7 | - | many | TRBV29-1 | CSVARTEDYEQYF | TGCAGCGTTGCTCGGACAGAAGACTACGAGCAGTACTTC
TRBJ2-5 | TRBD1 | - | TRBV10-1 | CASSEAGTGGSKTQYF | TGCGCCAGCAGTGAGGCCGGGACAGGGGGGAGTAAGACCCAGTACTTC
TRBJ2-7 | - | many | TRBV7-9 | CASSLSGGDSYEQYF | TGTGCCAGCAGCCTCTCCGGAGGTGACTCCTACGAGCAGTACTTC
TRBJ2-7 | TRBD2 | many | TRBV6-1 | CASSEAGTTTYEQYF | TGTGCCAGCAGTGAAGCGGGGACTACGACCTACGAGCAGTACTTC
TRBJ2-7 | TRBD1 | many | TRBV11-2 | CASSLLGRDRAPWDEQYF | TGTGCCAGCAGCCTCTTGGGGCGGGACAGGGCCCCCTGGGACGAGCAGTACTTC
TRBJ2-6 | - | - | TRBV6-5 | CASSYEPGLSGANVLTF | TGTGCCAGCAGTTACGAGCCAGGTCTCTCTGGGGCCAACGTCCTGACTTTC
TRBJ2-2 | - | - | TRBV6-2/TRBV6-3 | CASRHNFLARANTGELFF | TGTGCCAGCAGACACAACTTTCTAGCGCGAGCGAACACCGGGGAGCTGTTTTTT